These 6 T cell receptor beta chains came from one sample sequenced in a study of response to subunit inactivated influenza vaccine. TCRdb reprocessed the RT-PCR reads via MiXCR and lists one record per CDR3 protein. Of about 520,000 distinct CDR3 sequences listed, roughly 11% are singletons. Sequencing used PBMCs from blood, obtained about 40 days after vaccination. The source of these receptors is a man aged 50 or older who received an inactivated influenza vaccine.

V and J are TRBV4-1 and TRBJ1-1; perhaps TRBD1 as D (5 bases). In germline, CDR1 is MGHRA, CDR2 YSYEKL. The CDR3 is 17 amino acids. Trimming stripped 1 base from V and 1 base from J, with 16 bases between. The DNA for the CDR3 is TGCGCCAGCAGCCAAGGACCAAGGGGAGTGGGGAACACTGAAGCTTTCTTT. This gives the protein CASSQGPRGVGNTEAFF.

The chain carries TRBV5-1 and TRBJ2-2, with TRBD2 as a possible D gene (5 bases). Germline V gives CDR1 SGHRS, CDR2 YFSETQ. This CDR3 has 13 residues. Between the trimmed V and J ends, which lost 4 bases and 13 bases, there was a span of 17 bases. CDR3 region: CASSIDRVRGLFF. CDR3 nucleotides: TGCGCCAGCAGCATAGACCGGGTCCGGGGGCTGTTTTTT.

This sequence joins TRBV5-1 and TRBJ2-1; D remains ambiguous. V shed 0 bases and J shed 7 bases, with 11 bases lying between them. Germline CDR1 is SGHRS and CDR2 is YFSETQ. The CDR3 sequence is 14 residues long. This CDR3 reads CASSLAAVANEQFF. In DNA form, the CDR3 reads TGCGCCAGCAGCTTGGCCGCGGTAGCAAATGAGCAGTTCTTC.

This chain connects TRBV20-1 to TRBJ2-1, with 9 bases lining up with TRBD1. The length of the CDR3 is 15 residues. Germline V lookup: CDR1 DFQATT, CDR2 SNEGSKA (reference sequence). With V trimmed by 0 bases and J by 6 bases, 6 bases remained unmatched. This CDR3 is CSAREGQGRANEQFF. CDR3 sequence (DNA): TGCAGTGCTAGAGAAGGACAGGGGAGGGCCAATGAGCAGTTCTTC.

The V call is TRBV20-1, the J call TRBJ2-1, with TRBD1 as a possible D gene (5 bases). The V end lost 1 base, the J end lost 4 bases, and 17 bases lay between the germline ends. This CDR3 has 16 residues. Germline V lookup: CDR1 DFQATT, CDR2 SNEGSKA (reference sequence). CDR3 protein: CSARVWGKPQYNEQFF. In DNA, the CDR3 is TGCAGTGCTAGAGTCTGGGGCAAACCTCAGTACAATGAGCAGTTCTTC.

This clonotype was counted a few times. This rearrangement joins TRBV12-3 or TRBV12-4 to TRBJ2-1, with 10 bases aligning to TRBD2. The CDR3 has 15 amino acids. The V segment lost 6 bases and the J segment 9 bases; nucleotides outside the gene matches: 11. Written as DNA, the CDR3 is TGTGCCAGCAGCCACCAGCGGGAGGGTCGCTTTGAGCAGTTCTTC. Its protein product is CASSHQREGRFEQFF.